This T cell receptor (beta chain) was captured by sequencing in a study of Ad26.COV2.S vaccination and SARS-CoV-2 variants. Some clones are missing from TCRdb's copy, which holds only in-frame ones; the method was immunoSEQ multiplex PCR. This sample yields 440,000 or so clones, of which over 80% are seen a single time; 1.5% to 2% belongs to the top ten. Noted treatment: some 20 received Ad26.COV2.S at low or high dose, single or two shots; about five received placebo; per-sample allocation not given. All samples were drawn on day 63, counting from the first vaccine or placebo injection. V shed 3 bases and J shed 0 bases, with 10 bases lying between them. The CDR3 consists of 16 residues. Germline CDR1 is SGHDT and CDR2 is YYEEEE.

The sample in question was peripheral blood, obtained in a trial of Ad26.COV2.S vaccine versus placebo. The receptor was isolated from a person between 18 and 65 years old who received the Ad26.COV2.S COVID-19 vaccine or a placebo. V and J are TRBV5-6 and TRBJ2-6; D possibly corresponds to TRBD1 (6 bases). The CDR3 region is CASSSDSISGANVLTF. CDR3 sequence (DNA): TGTGCCAGCAGCTCGGACAGTATCTCTGGGGCCAACGTCCTGACTTTC.